Detailed here is one TCR beta chain. This record belongs to a study of cytomegalovirus exposure and HLA in healthy donors. CDR3 length: 19 residues. Germline trimming cut 0 bases from V and 0 bases from J; bases unmatched to any gene: 13. CDR1 LGHNA and CDR2 YNFKEQ come from the germline V gene. 60 Vbeta and 13 Jbeta primers were used in PCR. TCRdb's table, derived via immunoSEQ multiplex PCR, lists solely in-frame clones and lacks some. The sample includes 65,000 to 70,000 clones, 80% to 90% of them seen just once. This receptor was taken from a woman in her 30s in good health and CMV-seropositive. Sequencing was done on a sample of PBMCs. The rearrangement links TRBV4-2 to TRBJ2-7; 8 positions agree with TRBD1. The CDR3 loop is CASSQEAVRGLPFSYEQYF. The DNA of the CDR3 is TGTGCCAGCAGCCAAGAAGCGGTCAGGGGGCTTCCCTTCTCCTACGAGCAGTACTTC.